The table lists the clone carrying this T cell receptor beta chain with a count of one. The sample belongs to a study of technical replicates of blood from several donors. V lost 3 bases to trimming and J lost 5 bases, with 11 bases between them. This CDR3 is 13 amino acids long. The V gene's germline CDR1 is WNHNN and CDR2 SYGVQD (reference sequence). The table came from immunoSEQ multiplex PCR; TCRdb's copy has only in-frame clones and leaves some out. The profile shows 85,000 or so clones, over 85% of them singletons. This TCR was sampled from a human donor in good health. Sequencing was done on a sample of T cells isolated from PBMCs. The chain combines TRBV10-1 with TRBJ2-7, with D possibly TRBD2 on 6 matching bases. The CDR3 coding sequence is TGCGCCAGCAGTGATCGGGGGATCCACGAGCAGTACTTC. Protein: CASSDRGIHEQYF.